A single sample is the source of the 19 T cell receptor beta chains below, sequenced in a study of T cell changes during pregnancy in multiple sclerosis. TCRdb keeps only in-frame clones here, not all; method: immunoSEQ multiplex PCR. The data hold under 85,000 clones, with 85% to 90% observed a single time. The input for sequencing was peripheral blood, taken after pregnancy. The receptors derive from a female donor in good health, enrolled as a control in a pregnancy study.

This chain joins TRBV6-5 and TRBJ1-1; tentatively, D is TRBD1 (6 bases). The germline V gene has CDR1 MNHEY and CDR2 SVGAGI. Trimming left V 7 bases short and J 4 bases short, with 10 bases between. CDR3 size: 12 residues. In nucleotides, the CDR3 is TGTGCCAGCACAGGGGTCGGCACTGAAGCTTTCTTT. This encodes CASTGVGTEAFF.

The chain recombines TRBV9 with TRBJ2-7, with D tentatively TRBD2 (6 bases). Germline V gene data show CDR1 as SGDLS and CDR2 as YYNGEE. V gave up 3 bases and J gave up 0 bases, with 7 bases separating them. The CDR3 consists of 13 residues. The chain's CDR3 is CASSGGDSYEQYF. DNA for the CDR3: TGTGCCAGCAGCGGGGGGGACTCCTACGAGCAGTACTTC.

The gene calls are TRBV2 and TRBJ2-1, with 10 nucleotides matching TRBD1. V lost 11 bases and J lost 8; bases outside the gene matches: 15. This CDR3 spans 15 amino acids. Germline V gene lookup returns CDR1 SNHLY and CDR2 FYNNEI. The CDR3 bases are TGTGCCGGCCAAACCGACAGGGGGCGCGCCGATGAGCAGTTCTTC. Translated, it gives CAGQTDRGRADEQFF.

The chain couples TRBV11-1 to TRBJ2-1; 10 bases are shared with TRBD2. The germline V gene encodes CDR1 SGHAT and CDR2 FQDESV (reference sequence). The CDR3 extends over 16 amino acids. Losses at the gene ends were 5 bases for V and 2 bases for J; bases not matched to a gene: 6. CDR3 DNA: TGTGCCAGCAGCCGCCGGACTAGCGGAACCTACAATGAGCAGTTCTTC. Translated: CASSRRTSGTYNEQFF.

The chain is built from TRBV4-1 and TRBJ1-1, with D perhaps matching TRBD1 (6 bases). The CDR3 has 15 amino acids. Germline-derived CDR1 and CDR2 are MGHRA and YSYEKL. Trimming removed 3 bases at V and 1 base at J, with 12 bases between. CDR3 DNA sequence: TGCGCCAGCAGCCACGCGGGGGCCACGAACACTGAAGCTTTCTTT. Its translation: CASSHAGATNTEAFF.

CDR3: CAIRSEPGQTNYGYTF. The CDR3 coding sequence is TGTGCCATCAGGTCAGAACCGGGACAGACTAACTATGGCTACACCTTC. The rearrangement uses TRBV10-3 and TRBJ1-2; 7 nucleotides align to TRBD1. CDR1 is ENHRY and CDR2 is SYGVKD in the germline V gene. J gave up 0 bases and V 6 bases, and 10 bases lay outside the gene matches. The CDR3 spans 16 residues.

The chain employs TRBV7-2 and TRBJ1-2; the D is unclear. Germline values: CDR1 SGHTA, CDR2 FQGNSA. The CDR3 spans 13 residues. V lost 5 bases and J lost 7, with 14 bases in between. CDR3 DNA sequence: TGTGCCAGCAGCCCCTTAGGAGGCTCTGGCTACACCTTC. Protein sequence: CASSPLGGSGYTF.

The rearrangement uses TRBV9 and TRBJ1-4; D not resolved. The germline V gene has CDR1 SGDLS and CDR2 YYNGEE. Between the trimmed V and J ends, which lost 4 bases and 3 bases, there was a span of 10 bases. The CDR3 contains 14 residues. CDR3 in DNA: TGTGCCAGCAGCCCCTTAGTTTCTAATGAAAAACTGTTTTTT. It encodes CASSPLVSNEKLFF.

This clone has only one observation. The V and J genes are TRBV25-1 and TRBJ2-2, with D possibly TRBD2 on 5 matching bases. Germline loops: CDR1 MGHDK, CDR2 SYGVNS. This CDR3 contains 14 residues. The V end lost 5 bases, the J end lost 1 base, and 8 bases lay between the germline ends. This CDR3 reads CASSHSGNTGELFF. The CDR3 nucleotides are TGTGCCAGCAGTCACAGCGGGAACACCGGGGAGCTGTTTTTT.

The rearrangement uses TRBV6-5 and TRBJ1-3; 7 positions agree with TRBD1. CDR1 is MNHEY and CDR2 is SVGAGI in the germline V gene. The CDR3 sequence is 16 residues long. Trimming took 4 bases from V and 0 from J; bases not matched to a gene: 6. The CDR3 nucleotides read TGTGCCAGCAGTTGGGGACAGAGCCTCTCTGGAAACACCATATATTTT. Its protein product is CASSWGQSLSGNTIYF.

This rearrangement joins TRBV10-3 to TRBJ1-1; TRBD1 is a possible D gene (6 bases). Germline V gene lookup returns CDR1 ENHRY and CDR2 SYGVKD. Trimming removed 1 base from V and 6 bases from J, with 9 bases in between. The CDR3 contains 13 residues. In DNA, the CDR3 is TGTGCCATCAGTGAGTTGACAGGCTCTGAAGCTTTCTTT. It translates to CAISELTGSEAFF.

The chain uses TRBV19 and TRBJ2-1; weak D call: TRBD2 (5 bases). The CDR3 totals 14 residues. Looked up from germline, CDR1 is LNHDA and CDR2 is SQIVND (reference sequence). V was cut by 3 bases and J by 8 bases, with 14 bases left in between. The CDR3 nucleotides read TGTGCCAGTAGTATGAAGAGGGTTGATCATGAGCAGTTCTTC. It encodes CASSMKRVDHEQFF.

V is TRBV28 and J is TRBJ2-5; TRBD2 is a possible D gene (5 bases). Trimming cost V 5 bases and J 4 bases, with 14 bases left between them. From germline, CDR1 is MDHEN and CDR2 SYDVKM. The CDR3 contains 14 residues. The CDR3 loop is CASSMGVSTETQYF. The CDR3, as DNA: TGTGCCAGCAGTATGGGAGTCTCCACAGAGACCCAGTACTTC.

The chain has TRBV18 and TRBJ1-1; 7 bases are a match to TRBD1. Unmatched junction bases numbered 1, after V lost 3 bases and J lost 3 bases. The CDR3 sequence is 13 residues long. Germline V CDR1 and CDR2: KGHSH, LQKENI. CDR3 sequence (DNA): TGTGCCAGCTCACCCGACAGGGACACTGAAGCTTTCTTT. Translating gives CASSPDRDTEAFF.

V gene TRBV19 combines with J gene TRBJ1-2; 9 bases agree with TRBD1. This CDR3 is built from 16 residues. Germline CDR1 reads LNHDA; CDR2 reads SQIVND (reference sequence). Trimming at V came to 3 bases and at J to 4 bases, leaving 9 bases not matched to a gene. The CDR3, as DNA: TGTGCCAGTAGTATGCTACAGGGGGCGGCCGGCTATGGCTACACCTTC. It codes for CASSMLQGAAGYGYTF.

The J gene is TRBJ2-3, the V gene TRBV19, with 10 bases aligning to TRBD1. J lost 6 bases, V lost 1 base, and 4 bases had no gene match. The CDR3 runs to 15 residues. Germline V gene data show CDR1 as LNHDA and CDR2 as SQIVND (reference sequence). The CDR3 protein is CASSIAGTGADTQYF. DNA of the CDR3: TGTGCCAGTAGTATAGCAGGGACAGGGGCTGATACGCAGTATTTT.

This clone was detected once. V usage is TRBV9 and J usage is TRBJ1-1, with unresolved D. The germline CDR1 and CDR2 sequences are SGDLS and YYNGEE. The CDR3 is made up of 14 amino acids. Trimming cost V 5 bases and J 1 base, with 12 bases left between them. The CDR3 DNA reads TGTGCCAGCAGACCCGGAGGCAGGAACACTGAAGCTTTCTTT. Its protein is CASRPGGRNTEAFF.

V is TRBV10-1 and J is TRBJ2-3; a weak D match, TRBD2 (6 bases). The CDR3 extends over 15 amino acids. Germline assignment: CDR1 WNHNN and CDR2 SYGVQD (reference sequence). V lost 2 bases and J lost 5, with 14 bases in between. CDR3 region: CASSESQGGIDTQYF. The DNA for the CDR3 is TGCGCCAGCAGTGAGAGTCAGGGAGGAATAGATACGCAGTATTTT.

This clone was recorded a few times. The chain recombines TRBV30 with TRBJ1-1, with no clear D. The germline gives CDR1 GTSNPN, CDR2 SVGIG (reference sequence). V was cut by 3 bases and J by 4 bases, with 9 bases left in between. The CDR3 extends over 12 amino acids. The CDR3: CAWRQRSTEAFF. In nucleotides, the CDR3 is TGTGCCTGGAGACAAAGGAGCACTGAAGCTTTCTTT.